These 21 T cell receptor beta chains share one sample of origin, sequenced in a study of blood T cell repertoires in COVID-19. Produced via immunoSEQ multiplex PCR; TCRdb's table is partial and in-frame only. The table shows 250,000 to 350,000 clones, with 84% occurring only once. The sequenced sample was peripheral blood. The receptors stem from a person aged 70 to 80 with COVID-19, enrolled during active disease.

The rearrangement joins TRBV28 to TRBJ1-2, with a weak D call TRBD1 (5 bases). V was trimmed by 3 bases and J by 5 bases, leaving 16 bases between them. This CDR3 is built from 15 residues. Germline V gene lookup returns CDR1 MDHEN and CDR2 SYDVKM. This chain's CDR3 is CASSLGGFGVYGYTF. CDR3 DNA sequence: TGTGCCAGCAGTTTGGGGGGGTTCGGCGTTTATGGCTACACCTTC.

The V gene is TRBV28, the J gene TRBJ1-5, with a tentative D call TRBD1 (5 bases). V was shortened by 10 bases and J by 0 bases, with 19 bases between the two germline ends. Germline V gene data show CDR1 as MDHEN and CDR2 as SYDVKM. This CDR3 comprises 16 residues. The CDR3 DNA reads TGTGCCATCGCAGGGTCCGCGTCATATAGCAATCAGCCCCAGCATTTT. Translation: CAIAGSASYSNQPQHF. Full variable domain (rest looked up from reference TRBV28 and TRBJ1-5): DVKVTQSSRYLVKRTGEKVFLECVQDMDHENMFWYRQDPGLGLRLIYFSYDVKMKEKGDIPEGYSVSREKKERFSLILESASTNQTSMYLCAIAGSASYSNQPQHFGDGTRLSIL.

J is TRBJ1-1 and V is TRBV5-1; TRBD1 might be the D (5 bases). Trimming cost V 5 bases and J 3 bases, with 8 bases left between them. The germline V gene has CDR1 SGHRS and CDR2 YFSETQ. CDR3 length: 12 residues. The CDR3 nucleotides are TGCGCCAGCAGATCACAGGACACTGAAGCTTTCTTT. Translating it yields CASRSQDTEAFF.

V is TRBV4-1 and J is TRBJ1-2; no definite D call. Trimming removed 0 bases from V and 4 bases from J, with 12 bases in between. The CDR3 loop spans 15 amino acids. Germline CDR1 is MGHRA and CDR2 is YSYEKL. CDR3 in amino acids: CASSQDSGGGYGYTF. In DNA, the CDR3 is TGCGCCAGCAGCCAAGATTCCGGAGGCGGCTATGGCTACACCTTC.

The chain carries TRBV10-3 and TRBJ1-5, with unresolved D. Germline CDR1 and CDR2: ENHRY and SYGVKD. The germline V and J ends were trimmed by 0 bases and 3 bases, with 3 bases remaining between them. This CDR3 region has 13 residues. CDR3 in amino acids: CAISESANQPQHF. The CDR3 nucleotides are TGTGCCATCAGTGAGTCAGCCAATCAGCCCCAGCATTTT.

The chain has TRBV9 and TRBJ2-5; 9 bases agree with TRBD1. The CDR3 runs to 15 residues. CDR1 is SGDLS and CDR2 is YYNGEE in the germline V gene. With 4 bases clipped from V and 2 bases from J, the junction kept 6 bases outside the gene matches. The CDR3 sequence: CASSRTGVSQETQYF. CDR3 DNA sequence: TGTGCCAGCAGCCGGACAGGGGTATCACAAGAGACCCAGTACTTC.

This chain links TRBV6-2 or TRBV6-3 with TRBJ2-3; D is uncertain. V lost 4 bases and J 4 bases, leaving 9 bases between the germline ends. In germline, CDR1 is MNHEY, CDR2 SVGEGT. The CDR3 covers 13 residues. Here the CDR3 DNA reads TGTGCCAGCAGTTTTTGGAGACCAGATACGCAGTATTTT. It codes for CASSFWRPDTQYF.

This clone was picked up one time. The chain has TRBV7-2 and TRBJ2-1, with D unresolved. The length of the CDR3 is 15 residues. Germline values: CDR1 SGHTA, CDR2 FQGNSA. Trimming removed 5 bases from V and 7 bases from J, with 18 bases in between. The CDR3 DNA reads TGTGCCAGCAGCCCTCGACCAGGCCCCGAAAATGAGCAGTTCTTC. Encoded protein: CASSPRPGPENEQFF. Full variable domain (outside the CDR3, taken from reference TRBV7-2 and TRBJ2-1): GAGVSQSPSNKVTEKGKDVELRCDPISGHTALYWYRQSLGQGLEFLIYFQGNSAPDKSGLPSDRFSAERTGGSVSTLTIQRTQQEDSAVYLCASSPRPGPENEQFFGPGTRLTVL.

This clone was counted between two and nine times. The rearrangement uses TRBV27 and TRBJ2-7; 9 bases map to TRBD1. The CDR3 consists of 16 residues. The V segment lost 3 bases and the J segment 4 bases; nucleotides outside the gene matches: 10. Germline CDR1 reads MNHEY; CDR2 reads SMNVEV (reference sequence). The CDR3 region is CASSFSGTGKKYEQYF. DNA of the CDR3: TGTGCCAGCAGTTTTTCTGGGACAGGGAAAAAGTACGAGCAGTACTTC.

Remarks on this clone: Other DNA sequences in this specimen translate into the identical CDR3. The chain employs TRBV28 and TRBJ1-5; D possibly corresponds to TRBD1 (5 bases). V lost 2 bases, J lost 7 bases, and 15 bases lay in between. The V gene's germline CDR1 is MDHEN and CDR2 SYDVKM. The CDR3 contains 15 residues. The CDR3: CASSLGQGFRQPQHF. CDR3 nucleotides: TGTGCCAGCAGTTTAGGTCAGGGTTTTAGGCAGCCCCAGCATTTT.

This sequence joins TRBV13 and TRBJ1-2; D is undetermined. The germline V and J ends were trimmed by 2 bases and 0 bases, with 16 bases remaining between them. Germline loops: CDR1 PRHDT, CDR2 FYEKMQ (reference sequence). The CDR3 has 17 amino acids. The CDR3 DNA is TGTGCCAGCAGCTTACGCCCGGACTCCTGGACTAACTATGGCTACACCTTC. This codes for CASSLRPDSWTNYGYTF.

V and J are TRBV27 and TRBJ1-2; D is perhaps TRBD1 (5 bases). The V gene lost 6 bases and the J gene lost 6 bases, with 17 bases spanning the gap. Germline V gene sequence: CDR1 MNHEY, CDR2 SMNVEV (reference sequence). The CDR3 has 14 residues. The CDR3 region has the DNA TGTGCCAGCAGAATATGGGGGGGAGAAGATGGCTACACCTTC. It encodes CASRIWGGEDGYTF.

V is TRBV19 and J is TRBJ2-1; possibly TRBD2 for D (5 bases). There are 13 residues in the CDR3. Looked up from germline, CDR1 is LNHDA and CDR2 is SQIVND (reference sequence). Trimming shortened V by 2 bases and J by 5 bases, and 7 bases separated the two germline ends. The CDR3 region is CASSIHGNNEQFF. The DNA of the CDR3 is TGTGCCAGTAGTATACACGGGAACAATGAGCAGTTCTTC.

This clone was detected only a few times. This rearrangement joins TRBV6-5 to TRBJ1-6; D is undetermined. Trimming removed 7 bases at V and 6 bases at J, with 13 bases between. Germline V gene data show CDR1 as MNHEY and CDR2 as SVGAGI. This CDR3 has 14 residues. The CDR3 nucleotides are TGTGCCAGCACCCCGGGGTCTTCTAATTCACCCCTCCACTTT. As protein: CASTPGSSNSPLHF.

The CDR3 here is CASSQGGTITEQFF. CDR3 in DNA: TGCGCCAGCAGCCAAGGGGGCACTATTACTGAGCAGTTCTTC. V and J are TRBV4-3 and TRBJ2-1; TRBD1 might be the D (5 bases). V lost 1 base, J lost 9 bases, and 13 bases lay in between. Germline V CDR1 and CDR2: LGHNA, YSLEER. This CDR3 comprises 14 residues.

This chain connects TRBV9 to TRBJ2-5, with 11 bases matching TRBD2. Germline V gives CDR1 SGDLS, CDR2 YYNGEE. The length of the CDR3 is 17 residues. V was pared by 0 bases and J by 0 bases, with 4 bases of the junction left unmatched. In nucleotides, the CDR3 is TGTGCCAGCAGCGTAGCTCTAGCGGGGGGCAACCAAGAGACCCAGTACTTC. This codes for CASSVALAGGNQETQYF.

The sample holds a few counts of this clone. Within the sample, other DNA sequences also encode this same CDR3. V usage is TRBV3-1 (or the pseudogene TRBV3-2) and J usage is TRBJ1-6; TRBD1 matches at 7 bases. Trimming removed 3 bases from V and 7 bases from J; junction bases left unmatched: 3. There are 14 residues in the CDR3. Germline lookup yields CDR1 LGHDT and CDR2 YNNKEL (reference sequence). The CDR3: CASSQGQQNSPLHF. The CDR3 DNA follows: TGTGCCAGCAGCCAGGGACAGCAAAATTCACCCCTCCACTTT.

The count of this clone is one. CDR3 nucleotides: TGTGCCAGCAGTAAGGGACTAGCGGGGACCTACGAGCAGTACTTC. Translation: CASSKGLAGTYEQYF. V gene TRBV3-1 (or the pseudogene TRBV3-2) combines with J gene TRBJ2-7, with 13 positions matching TRBD2. V shed 6 bases, J shed 2 bases, and the junction held 4 bases outside the gene matches. CDR3 length: 15 residues. CDR1 and CDR2 (germline): LGHDT, YNNKEL (reference sequence).

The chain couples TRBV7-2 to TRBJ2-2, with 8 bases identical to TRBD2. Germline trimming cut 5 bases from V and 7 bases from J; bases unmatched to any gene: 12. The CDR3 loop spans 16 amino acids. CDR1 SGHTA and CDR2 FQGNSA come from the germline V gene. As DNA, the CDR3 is TGTGCCAGCAGCCCAGCGGGCGGGACTAGGGGCGGGGAGCTGTTTTTT. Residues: CASSPAGGTRGGELFF.

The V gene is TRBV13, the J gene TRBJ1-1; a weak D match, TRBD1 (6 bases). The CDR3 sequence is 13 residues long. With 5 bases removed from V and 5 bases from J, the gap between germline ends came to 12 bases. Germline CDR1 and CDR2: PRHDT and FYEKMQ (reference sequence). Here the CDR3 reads CASSPQGGTEAFF. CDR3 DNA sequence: TGTGCCAGCAGCCCACAGGGAGGGACTGAAGCTTTCTTT. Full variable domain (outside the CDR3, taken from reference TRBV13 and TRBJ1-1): AAGVIQSPRHLIKEKRETATLKCYPIPRHDTVYWYQQGPGQDPQFLISFYEKMQSDKGSIPDRFSAQQFSDYHSELNMSSLELGDSALYFCASSPQGGTEAFFGQGTRLTVV.

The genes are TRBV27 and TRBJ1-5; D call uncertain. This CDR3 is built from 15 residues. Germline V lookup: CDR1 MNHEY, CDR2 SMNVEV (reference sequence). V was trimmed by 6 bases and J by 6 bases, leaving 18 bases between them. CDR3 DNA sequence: TGTGCCAGCAGAAAACAGAGATACACCAGTCAGCCCCAGCATTTT. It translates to CASRKQRYTSQPQHF.